The clone carrying this TCR beta chain has only one observation. With 3 bases clipped from V and 1 base from J, the junction kept 0 bases outside the gene matches. CDR1 is GTSNPN and CDR2 is SVGIG in the germline V gene (reference sequence). This CDR3 contains 13 residues. In the original workflow: Reference gene primer amplification in the assay estimated nucleated cell counts. The method was immunoSEQ multiplex PCR; TCRdb's version includes in-frame clones alone and lacks a portion of them. V, J and clone size derive from that table, while D and trimming were established from the DNA sequence. The profile shows 45,000 to 55,000 clones, less than 95% of them singletons. The sample is drawn from a study of blood T cell repertoires in COVID-19. Study summary: Acute and convalescent COVID-19 specimens originated in the United States, Italy and Spain.

The material sequenced was peripheral blood. The V and J genes are TRBV30 and TRBJ1-5; 7 bases match TRBD1. The receptor was derived from a human donor in a cohort sampled during active COVID-19. The CDR3, as DNA: TGTGCCTGGAGCAGGGGGAGCAATCAGCCCCAGCATTTT. Its protein product is CAWSRGSNQPQHF. The whole variable domain, remainder taken from reference TRBV30 and TRBJ1-5, is SQTIHQWPATLVQPVGSPLSLECTVEGTSNPNLYWYRQAAGRGLQLLFYSVGIGQISSEVPQNLSASRPQDRQFILSSKKLLLSDSGFYLCAWSRGSNQPQHFGDGTRLSIL.